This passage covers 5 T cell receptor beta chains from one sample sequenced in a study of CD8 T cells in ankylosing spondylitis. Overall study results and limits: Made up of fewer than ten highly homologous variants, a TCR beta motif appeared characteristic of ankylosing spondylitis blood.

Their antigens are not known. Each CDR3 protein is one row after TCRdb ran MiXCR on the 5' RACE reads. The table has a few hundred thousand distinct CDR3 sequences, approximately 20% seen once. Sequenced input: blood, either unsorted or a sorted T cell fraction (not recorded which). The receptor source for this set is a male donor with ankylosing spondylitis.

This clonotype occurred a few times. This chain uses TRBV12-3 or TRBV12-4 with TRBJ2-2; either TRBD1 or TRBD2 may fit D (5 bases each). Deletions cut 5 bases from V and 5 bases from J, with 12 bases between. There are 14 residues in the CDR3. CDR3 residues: CASSPGPGTGELFF. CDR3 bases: TGTGCCAGCAGTCCGGGACCCGGTACCGGGGAGCTGTTTTTT.

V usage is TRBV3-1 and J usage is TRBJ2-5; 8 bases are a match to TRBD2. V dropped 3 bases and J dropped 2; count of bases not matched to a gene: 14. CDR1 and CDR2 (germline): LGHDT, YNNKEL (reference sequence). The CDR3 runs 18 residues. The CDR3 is CASSHGNSGGQAQETQYF. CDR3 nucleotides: TGTGCCAGCAGCCACGGGAACTCGGGAGGGCAGGCACAAGAGACCCAGTACTTC.

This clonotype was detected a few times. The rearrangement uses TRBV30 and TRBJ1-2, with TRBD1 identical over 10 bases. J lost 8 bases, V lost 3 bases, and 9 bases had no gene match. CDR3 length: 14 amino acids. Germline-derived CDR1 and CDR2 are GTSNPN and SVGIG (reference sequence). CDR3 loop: CAWSAGTGVSGYTF. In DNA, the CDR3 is TGTGCCTGGAGCGCCGGGACAGGGGTTTCGGGCTACACCTTC.

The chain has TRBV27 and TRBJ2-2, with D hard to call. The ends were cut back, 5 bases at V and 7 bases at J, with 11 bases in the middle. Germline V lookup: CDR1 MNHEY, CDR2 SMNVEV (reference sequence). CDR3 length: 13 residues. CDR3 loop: CASSSLGIGELFF. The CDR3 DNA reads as TGTGCCAGCAGTAGCCTTGGGATCGGGGAGCTGTTTTTT.

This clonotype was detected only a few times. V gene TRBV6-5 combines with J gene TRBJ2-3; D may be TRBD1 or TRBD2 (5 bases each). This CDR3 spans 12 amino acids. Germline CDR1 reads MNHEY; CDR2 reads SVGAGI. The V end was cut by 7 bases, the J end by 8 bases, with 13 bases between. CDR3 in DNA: TGTGCCAGCACCCAAGGGGACGGTACGCAGTATTTT. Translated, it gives CASTQGDGTQYF.